This T cell receptor (beta chain) was recorded in a study of blood T cell repertoires in COVID-19 (dated by TCRdb to about 2020). Notes on the research overall: Collaborator samples came from the United States, Italy and Spain and covered acute and convalescent phases of COVID-19. A de-identified subject ID, COVID-19 status, age in years and sex were almost always included in the sample metadata. The prospective study material was composed of cDNA or gDNA derived from T cells, B-cell-depleted T cells, or PBMCs. The repertoires were released in a freely available public database intended as a resource for research on the immune response to SARS-CoV-2. Where available, HLA class I and class II types were taken from metadata supplied by the sample provider and were not determined by assay-based typing. Samples were obtained from the ongoing ImmuneRACE study (first 160 participants) and from 1,200 or so subjects provided by 6 global collaborators. The dataset comprised deeply sampled blood TCRbeta repertoires from subjects exposed to, actively infected with, or recovered from COVID-19. Overall study outcomes, separate from this receptor: How much clinical and demographic metadata was included differed by source and by participant, and the metadata was provided uncurated.

Taken from cysteine to phenylalanine, the CDR3 has 16 residues. The only DNA kept is the CDR3, 48 bases in frame from the first base. Clipping removes 0 bases from V and 7 bases from J, with 8 as the unmatched junction base count. CDR1 and CDR2 were assigned from the germline V gene as KGHSH and LQKENI. TCRbeta CDR3 regions were amplified from genomic DNA using the immunoSEQ Assay, a bias-controlled multiplex PCR. Under the source paper's analysis protocol: Nucleated cell counts per sample were estimated from amplification of reference gene primers within the assay. To quantify the absolute abundance of each unique TCRbeta CDR3 rearrangement, sequence reads were collapsed and filtered. For each sample, productive Simpson clonality was calculated as the square root of Simpson's diversity index over productive rearrangements. Held by TCRdb, this immuneACCESS table contains in-frame sequences only and omits some clones. Under half of the omission traces to an unresolved V gene where checked; the cause of the rest is unknown. V and J calls and clone size come straight from that table; D and trimming were deduced from the DNA. Present in this sample are some 100,000 clones, approximately 90% of which were seen just once. 1.8% of the sample rests with the top ten.

Notes on this clone: The antigen this receptor binds is unknown. Base qualities are not at hand, and no much larger clone is one base apart.

Whole blood was collected in K2EDTA tubes by collaborating institutions according to the institutions' own protocols. For TCRbeta analysis, collaborators shipped samples in one of three forms: frozen whole blood, isolated PBMCs, or DNA extracted from either of those sample types. In this chain, TRBV18 is recombined with TRBJ2-1; the central 8 bases match TRBD2. The receptor was derived from a human donor with active COVID-19. The donor label of this sample is uncertain. Sequencing was carried out using peripheral blood. CDR3 sequence: CASSPPVSGGRNEQFF. The bases read TGTGCCAGCTCACCACCGGTCAGCGGGGGTAGGAATGAGCAGTTCTTC.